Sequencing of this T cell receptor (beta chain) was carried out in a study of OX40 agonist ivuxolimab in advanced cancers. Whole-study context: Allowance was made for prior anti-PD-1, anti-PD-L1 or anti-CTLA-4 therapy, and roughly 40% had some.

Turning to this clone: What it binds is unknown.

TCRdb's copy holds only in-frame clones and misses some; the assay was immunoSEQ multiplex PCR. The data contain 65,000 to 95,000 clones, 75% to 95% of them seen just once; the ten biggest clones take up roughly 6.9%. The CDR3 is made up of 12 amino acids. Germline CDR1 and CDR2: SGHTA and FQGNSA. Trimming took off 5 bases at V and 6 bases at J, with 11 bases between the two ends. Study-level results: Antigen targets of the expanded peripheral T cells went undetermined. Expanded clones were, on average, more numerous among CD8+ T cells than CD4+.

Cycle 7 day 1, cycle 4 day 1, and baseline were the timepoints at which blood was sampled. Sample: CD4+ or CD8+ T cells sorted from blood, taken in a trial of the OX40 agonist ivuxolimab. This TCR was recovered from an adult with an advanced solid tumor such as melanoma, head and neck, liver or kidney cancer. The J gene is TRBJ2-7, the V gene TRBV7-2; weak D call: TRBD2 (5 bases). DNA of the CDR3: TGTGCCAGCAGCCTCTCGAGGGTCGAGCAGTACTTC. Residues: CASSLSRVEQYF.